These 27 T cell receptor beta chains were all obtained from the same sample, sequenced in a study of Tregs in tolerant kidney transplant recipients. Only in-frame clones appear in the TCRdb table, and some are missing; sequencing was by immunoSEQ multiplex PCR. Of over 50,000 clones in the sample, more than 70% were seen once. The sample taken for sequencing was CD4+ T cells from blood. Every receptor here comes from a human donor in good health.

In its sample, this clone was seen once. The chain recombines TRBV9 with TRBJ2-2; unclear D gene. The ends were cut back, 3 bases at V and 1 base at J, with 16 bases in the middle. This CDR3 has 17 amino acids. Germline values: CDR1 SGDLS, CDR2 YYNGEE. The CDR3 DNA sequence: TGTGCCAGCAGCGCCTCCCCTATCAGTAAGAACACCGGGGAGCTGTTTTTT. Amino acids: CASSASPISKNTGELFF.

The CDR3 loop reads CASSLDRENIYF. Written as DNA, the CDR3 is TGCGCCAGCAGCCTCGACAGGGAGAACATATATTTT. The chain carries TRBV4-1 and TRBJ1-3, with 7 bases aligning to TRBD1. The V and J ends lost 4 bases and 12 bases, in that order; junction bases with no gene match: 6. CDR1 is MGHRA and CDR2 is YSYEKL in the germline V gene. The CDR3 covers 12 residues.

The CDR3 here is CASSYSRQGPYEQYF. The CDR3 DNA follows: TGTGCCAGCAGTTACTCGCGACAGGGCCCCTACGAGCAGTACTTC. J is TRBJ2-7 and V is TRBV6-6; 7 nucleotides line up with TRBD1. The germline V gene encodes CDR1 MNHNY and CDR2 SVGAGI (reference sequence). The CDR3 extends over 15 amino acids. The V and J ends lost 0 bases and 2 bases, in that order; junction bases with no gene match: 4.

This clone has only a few counts. The chain is built from TRBV6-5 and TRBJ1-1, with no clear D. Trimming left V 4 bases short and J 1 base short, with 7 bases between. This CDR3 is built from 13 residues. Germline V CDR1 and CDR2: MNHEY, SVGAGI. This chain's CDR3 is CASSSSENTEAFF. CDR3 bases: TGTGCCAGCAGTTCAAGCGAGAACACTGAAGCTTTCTTT.

The J gene is TRBJ2-3, the V gene TRBV11-3, with D possibly TRBD2 on 6 matching bases. Germline V gives CDR1 SGHNT, CDR2 YENEEA. This CDR3 has 17 amino acids. V lost 5 bases and J 2 bases, leaving 20 bases between the germline ends. The CDR3 sequence: CASSADVSGPSTDTQYF. Written as DNA, the CDR3 is TGTGCCAGCAGCGCAGACGTGAGCGGGCCCTCCACAGATACGCAGTATTTT.

This chain links TRBV5-4 with TRBJ2-2; 8 bases are a match to TRBD1. CDR3 length: 14 residues. V was pared by 4 bases and J by 3 bases, with 2 bases of the junction left unmatched. From germline, CDR1 is SGHNT and CDR2 YYREEE (reference sequence). CDR3 in amino acids: CASSKGQDTGELFF. CDR3 in DNA: TGTGCCAGCAGCAAGGGACAGGACACCGGGGAGCTGTTTTTT.

This clone was observed a few times. The V call is TRBV4-1, the J call TRBJ1-5; D is ambiguous. The V end lost 5 bases, the J end lost 1 base, and 12 bases lay between the germline ends. Germline CDR1 MGHRA, CDR2 YSYEKL. The CDR3 loop spans 15 amino acids. CDR3 nucleotides: TGCGCCAGCAGCACCCACGGATTGAGCAATCAGCCCCAGCATTTT. Amino acid sequence: CASSTHGLSNQPQHF.

V is TRBV27 and J is TRBJ1-2; 12 nucleotides agree with TRBD1. This CDR3 region has 16 residues. The V gene end was trimmed by 5 bases and the J gene end by 6 bases; junction bases not matched to a gene: 10. Germline V gene sequence: CDR1 MNHEY, CDR2 SMNVEV (reference sequence). The CDR3 sequence: CASSPYSGQGANGYTF. CDR3 nucleotides: TGTGCCAGCAGTCCTTACTCGGGACAGGGGGCGAATGGCTACACCTTC.

This clone has just one count. The rearrangement uses TRBV9 and TRBJ2-1; no firm D call. The CDR3 is made up of 14 amino acids. V shed 0 bases and J shed 10 bases, with 14 bases lying between them. The germline gives CDR1 SGDLS, CDR2 YYNGEE. In DNA form, the CDR3 reads TGTGCCAGCAGCGTAGCCCCCATTCGAGCGGAGCAGTTCTTC. Translated: CASSVAPIRAEQFF.

The chain recombines TRBV11-3 with TRBJ2-3; 8 nucleotides align to TRBD2. V lost 0 bases, J lost 7 bases, and 6 bases stayed unmatched. The CDR3 contains 15 residues. Per germline, CDR1 SGHNT and CDR2 YENEEA. The CDR3 here is CASSLDPAGGNTQYF. Here the CDR3 DNA reads TGTGCCAGCAGCTTAGACCCCGCGGGAGGAAATACGCAGTATTTT.

This chain joins TRBV10-1 and TRBJ2-7, with D unclear. This CDR3 has 14 residues. Germline V gives CDR1 WNHNN, CDR2 SYGVQD (reference sequence). The germline V and J ends were trimmed by 5 bases and 2 bases, with 13 bases remaining between them. The CDR3 reads CASSTVGSTYEQYF. The CDR3 DNA reads as TGCGCCAGCAGTACTGTGGGCAGCACCTACGAGCAGTACTTC.

This clone has a single count. The chain recombines TRBV19 with TRBJ2-1; D gene ambiguous. The germline V gene has CDR1 LNHDA and CDR2 SQIVND (reference sequence). With 3 bases removed from V and 7 bases from J, the gap between germline ends came to 10 bases. The CDR3 is made up of 13 amino acids. CDR3 residues: CASSMLGINEQFF. CDR3 DNA sequence: TGTGCCAGTAGTATGTTGGGCATAAATGAGCAGTTCTTC.

CDR3 protein: CASTQQGSIYGYTF. CDR3 bases: TGTGCCAGCACCCAACAGGGTTCTATCTATGGCTACACCTTC. This chain uses TRBV6-5 with TRBJ1-2; D perhaps matches TRBD1 (6 bases). Between the trimmed V and J ends, which lost 7 bases and 4 bases, there was a span of 16 bases. The CDR3 spans 14 residues. From germline, CDR1 is MNHEY and CDR2 SVGAGI.

The genes are TRBV29-1 and TRBJ1-2, with 7 positions matching TRBD1. The V and J ends lost 4 bases and 0 bases, in that order; junction bases with no gene match: 2. CDR1 and CDR2 (germline): SQVTM, ANQGSEA. The CDR3 length is 13 residues. CDR3 sequence: CSVGQGANYGYTF. The DNA of the CDR3 is TGCAGCGTTGGACAGGGAGCTAACTATGGCTACACCTTC.

This chain joins TRBV5-4 and TRBJ2-1; 11 bases align to TRBD2. After removal of 1 base from V and 6 bases from J, the junction contained 3 bases not matched to a gene. Germline V gene data show CDR1 as SGHNT and CDR2 as YYREEE (reference sequence). CDR3 length: 15 residues. The CDR3 sequence: CASSLTSGGTNEQFF. The CDR3 coding sequence is TGTGCCAGCAGCTTGACTAGCGGGGGTACCAATGAGCAGTTCTTC.

V gene TRBV5-1 combines with J gene TRBJ2-1, with D maybe TRBD2 (6 bases). V was cut by 4 bases and J by 4 bases, with 12 bases left in between. The CDR3 loop spans 14 amino acids. Germline CDR1 and CDR2: SGHRS and YFSETQ. CDR3 nucleotides: TGCGCCAGCAGCCCCGATAGCGGTTACAATGAGCAGTTCTTC. Amino acids: CASSPDSGYNEQFF. Based on the CDR3 plus reference TRBV5-1 and TRBJ2-1, the full variable domain is KAGVTQTPRYLIKTRGQQVTLSCSPISGHRSVSWYQQTPGQGLQFLFEYFSETQRNKGNFPGRFSGRQFSNSRSEMNVSTLELGDSALYLCASSPDSGYNEQFFGPGTRLTVL.

The rearrangement uses TRBV7-3 and TRBJ2-1, with D possibly being TRBD1 (7 bases). From germline, CDR1 is SGHTA and CDR2 FQGTGA. The CDR3 length is 15 residues. V dropped 6 bases and J dropped 2 bases, with 14 bases sitting between them. CDR3 in DNA: TGTGCCAGCAGGAAGGGGGCGGGAACCTACAATGAGCAGTTCTTC. Residues: CASRKGAGTYNEQFF.

The chain links TRBV6-1 to TRBJ1-1; D uncertain. V was shortened by 10 bases and J by 10 bases, with 10 bases between the two germline ends. The V gene's germline CDR1 is MNHNS and CDR2 SASEGT. This CDR3 contains 9 residues. As DNA, the CDR3 is TGTGCCAACCCACGGGGAGCTTTCTTT. This encodes CANPRGAFF.

V is TRBV6-1 and J is TRBJ1-6, with D hard to call. The germline V gene has CDR1 MNHNS and CDR2 SASEGT. V lost 7 bases to trimming and J lost 7 bases, with 8 bases between them. This CDR3 has 12 amino acids. CDR3 residues: CASNRGNSPLHF. CDR3 nucleotides: TGTGCCAGCAATCGGGGAAATTCACCCCTCCACTTT.

In this sample, this clone turned up once. The chain carries TRBV25-1 and TRBJ2-7; 7 bases line up with TRBD1. The V gene end was trimmed by 8 bases and the J gene end by 3 bases; junction bases not matched to a gene: 10. CDR1 and CDR2 from the germline V gene are MGHDK and SYGVNS. CDR3 length equals 14 residues. CDR3: CASAATGTVYEQYF. In DNA, the CDR3 is TGTGCCAGCGCGGCTACCGGGACAGTCTACGAGCAGTACTTC.

The J gene is TRBJ2-1, the V gene TRBV4-3; D is undetermined. Germline loops: CDR1 LGHNA, CDR2 YSLEER. The CDR3 is 15 residues long. The V end lost 0 bases, the J end lost 3 bases, and 9 bases lay between the germline ends. CDR3 coding DNA: TGCGCCAGCAGCCAAGAACGCAGCTTCTACAATGAGCAGTTCTTC. Protein sequence: CASSQERSFYNEQFF.

This chain joins TRBV6-5 and TRBJ1-6; 7 bases are shared with TRBD1. Unmatched junction bases numbered 4, after V lost 6 bases and J lost 5 bases. Germline V gene sequence: CDR1 MNHEY, CDR2 SVGAGI. The CDR3 runs 14 residues. CDR3: CASRAGGNNSPLHF. CDR3 DNA: TGTGCCAGCAGAGCAGGGGGGAATAATTCACCCCTCCACTTT.

This clone was counted only a few times. The chain recombines TRBV2 with TRBJ1-2; no clear D. This CDR3 spans 14 amino acids. V was cut by 11 bases and J by 4 bases, with 20 bases left in between. The germline gives CDR1 SNHLY, CDR2 FYNNEI. CDR3 DNA sequence: TGTGCCGCGACCGGTAGGAGTACTCGCTATGGCTACACCTTC. Translated: CAATGRSTRYGYTF.

The rearrangement joins TRBV25-1 to TRBJ1-5; D uncertain. Germline loops: CDR1 MGHDK, CDR2 SYGVNS. V lost 1 base and J 4 bases, leaving 11 bases between the germline ends. The CDR3 has 15 residues. The CDR3 DNA reads as TGTGCCAGCAGTGAATCCTCGGCAGCGAATCAGCCCCAGCATTTT. Amino acid sequence: CASSESSAANQPQHF.

The chain is built from TRBV7-2 and TRBJ1-2; no clear D. Germline CDR1 SGHTA, CDR2 FQGNSA. Trimming removed 0 bases at V and 4 bases at J, with 15 bases between. The CDR3 has 16 residues. The chain's CDR3 is CASSLAAGKGVYGYTF. The CDR3, as DNA: TGTGCCAGCAGCTTAGCGGCAGGAAAGGGAGTCTATGGCTACACCTTC.

This rearrangement joins TRBV2 to TRBJ1-1, with a weak D call TRBD1 (5 bases). Trimming pared 4 bases from V and 5 bases from J, leaving 11 bases between. Germline V CDR1 and CDR2: SNHLY, FYNNEI. This CDR3 contains 13 residues. CDR3 bases: TGTGCCAGCAGTGCCCTAGCAGGGACTGAAGCTTTCTTT. Translated, it gives CASSALAGTEAFF.

V and J are TRBV27 and TRBJ2-6; the D gene is possibly TRBD1 (6 bases). This CDR3 has 19 residues. Germline CDR1 and CDR2: MNHEY and SMNVEV (reference sequence). V was cut by 4 bases and J by 0 bases, with 19 bases left in between. The CDR3 nucleotides are TGTGCCAGCAGTTCCCCCGGACAGTTGGCAGGCTCTGGGGCCAACGTCCTGACTTTC. Protein: CASSSPGQLAGSGANVLTF.